Below are 12 T cell receptor beta chains sequenced from a single sample in a study of T cell responses to AZD1222 COVID-19 vaccine. Clones were read by immunoSEQ multiplex PCR, and TCRdb kept only the in-frame ones, dropping some. In the table there are some 180,000 clones, more than 80% of which are singletons. Sample: peripheral blood, taken 28 days after the second dose of the MenACWY control vaccine. These receptors all stem from an adult who received the MenACWY meningococcal vaccine as a control.

The gene calls are TRBV7-2 and TRBJ1-2, with unresolved D. V was shortened by 2 bases and J by 4 bases, with 5 bases between the two germline ends. The germline V gene has CDR1 SGHTA and CDR2 FQGNSA. CDR3 length: 12 residues. The CDR3 region is CASSLHFYGYTF. The CDR3 DNA reads TGTGCCAGCAGCTTACACTTCTATGGCTACACCTTC.

The chain couples TRBV29-1 to TRBJ1-2, with D perhaps matching TRBD1 (5 bases). The CDR3 totals 14 residues. Germline CDR1 reads SQVTM; CDR2 reads ANQGSEA. V was shortened by 0 bases and J by 0 bases, with 8 bases between the two germline ends. The CDR3 reads CSVEEGVANYGYTF. CDR3 DNA: TGCAGCGTTGAAGAGGGGGTAGCTAACTATGGCTACACCTTC.

This chain uses TRBV6-5 with TRBJ1-1; D remains ambiguous. Trimming cost V 8 bases and J 4 bases, with 11 bases left between them. The germline V gene encodes CDR1 MNHEY and CDR2 SVGAGI. The CDR3 runs to 12 residues. The CDR3 protein is CASGEGVTEAFF. The CDR3, as DNA: TGTGCCAGCGGAGAGGGTGTCACTGAAGCTTTCTTT.

V and J are TRBV2 and TRBJ1-2; perhaps TRBD1 as D (5 bases). The CDR3 extends over 14 amino acids. From germline, CDR1 is SNHLY and CDR2 FYNNEI. Trimming shortened V by 4 bases and J by 0 bases, and 9 bases separated the two germline ends. The CDR3 reads CASSGLGANYGYTF. The CDR3 DNA follows: TGTGCCAGCAGTGGATTGGGGGCTAACTATGGCTACACCTTC.

V gene TRBV3-1 (or the pseudogene TRBV3-2) combines with J gene TRBJ1-2; D is possibly TRBD1 (6 bases). CDR1 LGHDT and CDR2 YNNKEL come from the germline V gene (reference sequence). The CDR3 runs to 13 residues. Trimming pared 4 bases from V and 7 bases from J, leaving 13 bases between. CDR3 sequence (DNA): TGTGCCAGCAGCCTGGGGGCCGGGGGTGGCTACACCTTC. Protein sequence: CASSLGAGGGYTF.

J is TRBJ2-2 and V is TRBV5-1; perhaps TRBD2 as D (5 bases). Germline CDR1 and CDR2: SGHRS and YFSETQ. The CDR3 length is 15 residues. V was shortened by 8 bases and J by 5 bases, with 19 bases between the two germline ends. CDR3 region: CASRRAHEGTGELFF. The CDR3 nucleotides read TGCGCCAGTAGGCGGGCTCATGAAGGGACCGGGGAGCTGTTTTTT.

This clone was picked up a small number of times. The V call is TRBV5-4, the J call TRBJ2-3; D may match TRBD1 or TRBD2 (5 bases each). This CDR3 spans 16 amino acids. From germline, CDR1 is SGHNT and CDR2 YYREEE (reference sequence). Trimming cost V 4 bases and J 4 bases, with 19 bases left between them. CDR3 DNA: TGTGCCAGCAGCGTGGGACCTAGGGCCGGATCAGATACGCAGTATTTT. This sequence encodes CASSVGPRAGSDTQYF. Supplemented by reference TRBV5-4 and TRBJ2-3, the full variable domain reads ETGVTQSPTHLIKTRGQQVTLRCSSQSGHNTVSWYQQALGQGPQFIFQYYREEENGRGNFPPRFSGLQFPNYSSELNVNALELDDSALYLCASSVGPRAGSDTQYFGPGTRLTVL.

This clone was recorded once. This chain connects TRBV28 to TRBJ2-7; no clear D gene. Trimming removed 6 bases from V and 3 bases from J, with 12 bases in between. This CDR3 comprises 13 residues. Germline V CDR1 and CDR2: MDHEN, SYDVKM. The CDR3 reads CASSPVMGYEQYF. The CDR3 nucleotides are TGTGCCAGCAGCCCCGTGATGGGCTACGAGCAGTACTTC.

V and J are TRBV20-1 and TRBJ1-2, with 8 bases identical to TRBD1. Germline CDR1 is DFQATT and CDR2 is SNEGSKA (reference sequence). This CDR3 is built from 13 residues. Trimming took 3 bases from V and 6 from J; bases not matched to a gene: 6. CDR3 region: CSASAQGAHGYTF. The CDR3 DNA sequence: TGCAGTGCTAGTGCTCAGGGGGCTCATGGCTACACCTTC.

This chain uses TRBV2 with TRBJ2-5; no clear D. The CDR3 length is 12 residues. Germline V CDR1 and CDR2: SNHLY, FYNNEI. With 11 bases removed from V and 3 bases from J, the gap between germline ends came to 13 bases. CDR3 nucleotides: TGTGCCTCCAGGTATGCGGAAGAGACCCAGTACTTC. Translation gives CASRYAEETQYF.

The chain joins TRBV29-1 to TRBJ2-3; D is perhaps TRBD1 or TRBD2 (5 bases each). Deletions cut 8 bases from V and 0 bases from J, with 15 bases between. The CDR3 is made up of 14 amino acids. The germline gives CDR1 SQVTM, CDR2 ANQGSEA. The CDR3 sequence is CSPPRRDSTDTQYF. Written as DNA, the CDR3 is TGCAGCCCCCCCCGCCGGGACAGCACAGATACGCAGTATTTT.

The chain joins TRBV24-1 to TRBJ2-2; 9 nucleotides match TRBD2. Germline lookup yields CDR1 KGHDR and CDR2 SFDVKD. Trimming removed 8 bases from V and 5 bases from J; junction bases left unmatched: 5. CDR3 length: 14 amino acids. Here the CDR3 reads CATKGLALTGELFF. The CDR3 DNA reads TGTGCCACCAAGGGACTAGCTCTGACCGGGGAGCTGTTTTTT.